The clone carrying this TCR beta chain was found many times. Its antigen is as yet unknown. MiXCR, run by TCRdb on the RACE reads, gives a single entry per CDR3 protein. The repertoire holds around 77,000 distinct CDR3 sequences, with 9.8% as singletons. The data are from a study of human T cells and chemical hapten exposure. As for the study in general: The study patch tested 0.01% DPC on the upper back and read results at 6 days. Mostly female patients had alopecia areata, totalis or universalis. Study-wide findings and caveats: Correlating positively with patch test score were the PT1 expanded TCR counts.

This CDR3 spans 15 amino acids. Germline lookup yields CDR1 MNHEY and CDR2 SVGEGT. The V and J ends lost 6 bases and 2 bases respectively, with 14 bases between them. The time point here: patch test 1, 2 weeks after DPC sensitization. The treatment: therapeutic diphenylcyclopropenone sensitization with weekly scalp DPC. Every donor had alopecia and was 18 to 70 years old; all were suitable for DPC. This clonotype was sampled from a middle-aged woman with alopecia areata. Some clones in this sample may be carry-over from other donors' samples. This material consisted of whole blood, taken in connection with sensitization to the hapten diphenylcyclopropenone (DPC). The chain has TRBV6-2 or TRBV6-3 and TRBJ1-5; TRBD1 might be the D (5 bases). CDR3 coding DNA: TGTGCCAGCAGCCACGGGGGGTTTGGCAATCAGCCCCAGCATTTT. As protein: CASSHGGFGNQPQHF.